This TCR beta chain was captured in a study of blood T cell repertoires in COVID-19. Profiling relied on immunoSEQ multiplex PCR, and the TCRdb table lists in-frame clones only, not all of them. Counted here are 310,000 or so clones, about 89% occurring once; the ten biggest clones make up approximately 2.1%. Germline V gene sequence: CDR1 WSHSY, CDR2 SAAADI. V lost 3 bases and J 5 bases, leaving 10 bases between the germline ends. The CDR3 is 13 residues long. Sequenced input: peripheral blood. This sequence was found in a woman younger than 45 with COVID-19, enrolled during active disease. The rearrangement uses TRBV10-2 and TRBJ1-2; D gene unclear. CDR3 protein: CASSERQPYGYTF. CDR3 in DNA: TGCGCCAGCAGTGAACGACAACCTTATGGCTACACCTTC.